The next 21 T cell receptor beta chains were all read from a single sample in a study of T cells after yellow fever vaccination. TCRdb processed the 5' RACE reads anew with MiXCR; each CDR3 protein has one entry. Of 550,000 or so distinct CDR3 sequences in the sample, approximately 21% were seen once. This material consisted of PBMCs, taken 15 days after the yellow fever booster vaccination. These receptors came from a young man who received the YFV17D yellow fever vaccine.

This chain joins TRBV7-9 and TRBJ2-7, with D unresolved. Trimming stripped 2 bases from V and 2 bases from J, with 10 bases between. The CDR3 runs to 14 residues. Germline CDR1 reads SEHNR; CDR2 reads FQNEAQ (reference sequence). The CDR3 nucleotides read TGTGCCAGCAGCTTAAGGGCCGGACCCTACGAGCAGTACTTC. Translating gives CASSLRAGPYEQYF.

The chain recombines TRBV7-9 with TRBJ2-1; 12 bases align to TRBD2. Per germline, CDR1 SEHNR and CDR2 FQNEAQ (reference sequence). With V trimmed by 5 bases and J by 9 bases, 8 bases remained unmatched. CDR3 length: 15 residues. For the CDR3, the DNA is TGTGCCAGCAGCATAGGACTAGCGGGAAAGGGTGAGCAGTTCTTC. It translates to CASSIGLAGKGEQFF.

This clonotype was counted only a few times. This chain uses TRBV28 with TRBJ2-7; no firm D call. V was trimmed by 8 bases and J by 5 bases, leaving 7 bases between them. Germline V gene data show CDR1 as MDHEN and CDR2 as SYDVKM. The CDR3 spans 10 residues. The CDR3 loop is CASRDHEQYF. The CDR3 coding sequence is TGTGCCAGCCGAGATCACGAGCAGTACTTC.

The chain joins TRBV7-6 to TRBJ2-7, with TRBD1 matching 8 bases. J lost 6 bases, V lost 3 bases, and 4 bases had no gene match. This CDR3 spans 13 amino acids. Looked up from germline, CDR1 is SGHVS and CDR2 is FNYEAQ. CDR3 nucleotide sequence: TGTGCCAGCAGCTTGGGACAGGAGTTCGAGCAGTACTTC. As protein: CASSLGQEFEQYF.

The chain joins TRBV4-2 to TRBJ2-5; D is ambiguous. V shed 2 bases and J shed 3 bases, with 7 bases lying between them. The CDR3 covers 13 residues. Germline CDR1 is LGHNA and CDR2 is YNFKEQ. The CDR3 here is CASSQHLEETQYF. In nucleotides, the CDR3 is TGTGCCAGCAGCCAACACTTAGAAGAGACCCAGTACTTC.

The chain has TRBV11-2 and TRBJ2-3, with 9 bases aligning to TRBD2. The CDR3 sequence is 16 residues long. Germline loops: CDR1 SGHAT, CDR2 FQNNGV. Trimming cost V 2 bases and J 0 bases; bases outside gene matches: 3. Here the CDR3 reads CASSLRLAESTDTQYF. In DNA, the CDR3 is TGTGCCAGCAGCTTAAGACTAGCGGAGAGCACAGATACGCAGTATTTT.

In its sample, this clonotype was seen once. The genes are TRBV7-2 and TRBJ2-3; 8 bases are shared with TRBD2. The CDR3 extends over 16 amino acids. The trim removed 4 bases at V and 6 bases at J, leaving 12 bases unmatched. Germline-derived CDR1 and CDR2 are SGHTA and FQGNSA. The DNA for the CDR3 is TGTGCCAGCAGCTGGACCGGGACTAGAGGGGGGGATACGCAGTATTTT. Translated: CASSWTGTRGGDTQYF.

The chain has TRBV5-1 and TRBJ2-6; D is ambiguous. The CDR3 is made up of 14 amino acids. Between the trimmed V and J ends, which lost 4 bases and 0 bases, there was a span of 5 bases. Germline V CDR1 and CDR2: SGHRS, YFSETQ. The CDR3 spells CASSVLSGANVLTF. CDR3 nucleotides: TGCGCCAGCAGCGTACTCTCTGGGGCCAACGTCCTGACTTTC.

The table lists this clonotype with a few counts. The chain is built from TRBV6-6 and TRBJ2-7; D remains ambiguous. Per germline, CDR1 MNHNY and CDR2 SVGAGI (reference sequence). This CDR3 spans 11 amino acids. V lost 7 bases and J 3 bases, leaving 7 bases between the germline ends. The CDR3 region has the DNA TGTGCCAGCACCAAAGGCTACGAGCAGTACTTC. It encodes CASTKGYEQYF.

The CDR3 loop is CASSQLPGDKRETQYF. The CDR3 nucleotides read TGCGCCAGCAGCCAACTGCCCGGGGACAAACGGGAGACCCAGTACTTC. The chain links TRBV5-1 to TRBJ2-5; D might be TRBD1 (6 bases). The length of the CDR3 is 16 residues. The ends were cut back, 4 bases at V and 5 bases at J, with 21 bases in the middle. The V gene's germline CDR1 is SGHRS and CDR2 YFSETQ. Full variable domain (outside the CDR3, taken from reference TRBV5-1 and TRBJ2-5): KAGVTQTPRYLIKTRGQQVTLSCSPISGHRSVSWYQQTPGQGLQFLFEYFSETQRNKGNFPGRFSGRQFSNSRSEMNVSTLELGDSALYLCASSQLPGDKRETQYFGPGTRLLVL.

This clonotype showed up just a few times. The chain has TRBV2 and TRBJ1-5, with D possibly being TRBD1 (5 bases). Trimming cost V 4 bases and J 5 bases, with 18 bases left between them. In germline, CDR1 is SNHLY, CDR2 FYNNEI. CDR3 size: 16 residues. CDR3 sequence (DNA): TGTGCCAGCAGTGGCCAACTGGGGGGGAGCCATCAGCCCCAGCATTTT. Translated, it gives CASSGQLGGSHQPQHF. Variable domain in full (rest from reference TRBV2 and TRBJ1-5): EPEVTQTPSHQVTQMGQEVILRCVPISNHLYFYWYRQILGQKVEFLVSFYNNEISEKSEIFDDQFSVERPDGSNFTLKIRSTKLEDSAMYFCASSGQLGGSHQPQHFGDGTRLSIL.

The CDR3 coding sequence is TGTGCCAGCAGCCTGAAGTTGCGGGTTACAACCAAAAACATTCAGTACTTC. As protein: CASSLKLRVTTKNIQYF. The V gene is TRBV5-6, the J gene TRBJ2-4; tentative D call: TRBD2 (5 bases). Trimming removed 4 bases at V and 2 bases at J, with 19 bases between. The CDR3 loop spans 17 amino acids. Per germline, CDR1 SGHDT and CDR2 YYEEEE.

V usage is TRBV27 and J usage is TRBJ2-1; TRBD2 aligns across 13 bases. The CDR3 spans 16 residues. With V trimmed by 5 bases and J by 9 bases, 10 bases remained unmatched. Germline assignment: CDR1 MNHEY and CDR2 SMNVEV (reference sequence). The CDR3 sequence is CASSTETSGRTREQFF. The CDR3 nucleotides read TGTGCCAGCAGTACAGAGACTAGCGGGAGGACTCGTGAGCAGTTCTTC.

The chain couples TRBV7-6 to TRBJ2-7; 14 nucleotides match TRBD2. J was trimmed by 6 bases and V by 5 bases; bases with no gene match: 6. From germline, CDR1 is SGHVS and CDR2 FNYEAQ. This CDR3 is built from 15 residues. The CDR3 coding sequence is TGTGCCAGCAGCCGACAAGGACTAGCGGGAGGCGAGCAGTACTTC. As protein: CASSRQGLAGGEQYF.

There are a few counts of this clonotype. The chain links TRBV9 to TRBJ2-2; 7 bases fit TRBD1. The CDR3 length is 17 residues. The V segment lost 3 bases and the J segment 3 bases; nucleotides outside the gene matches: 11. Germline CDR1 reads SGDLS; CDR2 reads YYNGEE. CDR3: CASSARRQGVDTGELFF. CDR3 nucleotide sequence: TGTGCCAGCAGCGCGCGGCGGCAGGGGGTGGACACCGGGGAGCTGTTTTTT.

The sample holds a few counts of this clonotype. The genes are TRBV7-2 and TRBJ2-7, with TRBD2 identical over 7 bases. CDR3 length: 14 amino acids. The germline V gene has CDR1 SGHTA and CDR2 FQGNSA. J was trimmed by 0 bases and V by 8 bases; bases with no gene match: 7. The CDR3 here is CASGLVSFSYEQYF. The CDR3 nucleotides read TGTGCCAGCGGACTAGTATCTTTCTCCTACGAGCAGTACTTC.

This clonotype was seen a few times. The rearrangement joins TRBV2 to TRBJ1-6, with a tentative D call TRBD1 (5 bases). V lost 0 bases and J lost 9, with 18 bases in between. The CDR3 has 17 amino acids. Per the germline V gene, CDR1 is SNHLY and CDR2 is FYNNEI. CDR3 nucleotides: TGTGCCAGCAGTGAAGCCCAAGGAGACAGTGGAAGTTCACCCCTCCACTTT. This codes for CASSEAQGDSGSSPLHF.

In this sample, this clonotype turned up a few times. The chain's CDR3 is CAWSFTGQFTDTQYF. Written as DNA, the CDR3 is TGTGCCTGGAGTTTTACAGGACAGTTCACAGATACGCAGTATTTT. The rearrangement links TRBV30 to TRBJ2-3, with D perhaps matching TRBD1 (6 bases). The CDR3 runs 15 residues. The V gene's germline CDR1 is GTSNPN and CDR2 SVGIG (reference sequence). The germline V and J ends were trimmed by 2 bases and 2 bases, with 14 bases remaining between them.

J is TRBJ1-2 and V is TRBV11-2; D may be TRBD1 (6 bases). The germline V and J ends were trimmed by 5 bases and 4 bases, with 17 bases remaining between them. In germline, CDR1 is SGHAT, CDR2 FQNNGV. The CDR3 consists of 15 residues. The CDR3 loop reads CASSRPIQGAYGYTF. The CDR3 bases are TGTGCCAGCAGCCGCCCAATACAGGGTGCCTATGGCTACACCTTC.

In its sample, this clonotype was seen a few times. The chain recombines TRBV30 with TRBJ1-5; the D gene is possibly TRBD1 (5 bases). CDR3 length: 13 amino acids. Trimming left V 3 bases short and J 6 bases short, with 12 bases between. Germline V gene lookup returns CDR1 GTSNPN and CDR2 SVGIG (reference sequence). CDR3 residues: CAWSGHPGQPQHF. The CDR3 bases are TGTGCCTGGAGCGGACACCCGGGTCAGCCCCAGCATTTT.

This chain joins TRBV7-9 and TRBJ1-1; 7 positions match TRBD1. Germline CDR1 reads SEHNR; CDR2 reads FQNEAQ (reference sequence). V lost 5 bases, J lost 1 base, and 4 bases stayed unmatched. CDR3 size: 14 residues. The CDR3 bases are TGTGCCAGCAGCGGGCGACAGGGGAACACTGAAGCTTTCTTT. Its translation: CASSGRQGNTEAFF.